This T cell receptor beta chain is from a study of T cell changes during pregnancy in multiple sclerosis. The repertoire was sequenced with immunoSEQ multiplex PCR; TCRdb's copy has only in-frame clones and lacks some. The sample shows approximately 60,000 clones, roughly nine tenths of them seen only once. The sequencing used CD4+ T cells from peripheral blood mononuclear cells, collected in the second trimester of pregnancy. The sequence derives from a female donor with multiple sclerosis, enrolled in a pregnancy study.

CDR3 nucleotide sequence: TGTGCCAGCAGCCAGCTGGGACAGGGGGCCTATGGCTACACCTTC. Its protein is CASSQLGQGAYGYTF. The rearrangement uses TRBV4-2 and TRBJ1-2; 12 bases are shared with TRBD1. Germline loops: CDR1 LGHNA, CDR2 YNFKEQ. The V segment lost 3 bases and the J segment 4 bases; nucleotides outside the gene matches: 3. The CDR3 sequence is 15 residues long.